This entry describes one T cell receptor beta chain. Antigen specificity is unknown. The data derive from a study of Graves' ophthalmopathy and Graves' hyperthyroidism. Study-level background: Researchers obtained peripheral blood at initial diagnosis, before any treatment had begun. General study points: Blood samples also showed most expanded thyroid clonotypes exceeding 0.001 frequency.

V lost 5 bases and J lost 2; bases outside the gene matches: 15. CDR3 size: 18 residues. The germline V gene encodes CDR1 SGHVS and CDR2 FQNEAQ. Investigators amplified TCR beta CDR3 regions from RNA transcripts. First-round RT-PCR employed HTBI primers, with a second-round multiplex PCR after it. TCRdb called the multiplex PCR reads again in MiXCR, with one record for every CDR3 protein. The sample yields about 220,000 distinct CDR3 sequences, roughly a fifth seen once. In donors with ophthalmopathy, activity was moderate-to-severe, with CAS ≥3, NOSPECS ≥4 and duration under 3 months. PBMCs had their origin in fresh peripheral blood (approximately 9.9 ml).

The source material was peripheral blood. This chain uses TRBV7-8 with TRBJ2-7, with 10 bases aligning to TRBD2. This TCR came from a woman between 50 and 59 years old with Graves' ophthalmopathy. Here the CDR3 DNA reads TGTGCCAGCAGCGTGCTAGGAGCGGGAGGGCTAACCCCCTACGAGCAGTACTTC. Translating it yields CASSVLGAGGLTPYEQYF.